The T cell receptor beta chain described here comes from a study of blood T cell repertoires in COVID-19. TCRdb's copy holds only in-frame clones and misses some; the assay was immunoSEQ multiplex PCR. Of 250,000 or so clones in the sample, 75% to 85% were seen once. V shed 4 bases and J 7 bases; nucleotides not matched to a gene: 8. There are 14 residues in the CDR3. Germline CDR1 is SGDLS and CDR2 is YYNGEE. This clonotype was sampled from a human donor in a cohort sampled during active COVID-19. The chain employs TRBV9 and TRBJ2-3, with 8 bases identical to TRBD2. Input material: peripheral blood. The CDR3 sequence is CASSPRGDRYTQYF. The CDR3 region has the DNA TGTGCCAGCAGCCCGCGGGGGGACCGGTATACGCAGTATTTT.